This TCR beta chain was found in a study of spatial heterogeneity in lung cancer. Study-wide points: Tracking of tumor mutation counts was seen in expanded intratumoral alpha and beta TCR counts.

Germline values: CDR1 SNHLY, CDR2 FYNNEI. The CDR3 totals 14 residues. The V end lost 4 bases, the J end lost 1 base, and 10 bases lay between the germline ends. This clonotype was observed at least ten times. Its antigen is currently unknown. Time point reported: sample taken at primary tumor resection. The authors sequenced whole RNA from tumor, nontumor lung or frozen PBMC without sorting. TCRdb ran MiXCR on the 5' RACE reads and lists one entry per CDR3 protein. There are 12,000 or so distinct CDR3 sequences in the sample; approximately 15% occur only once, and roughly a sixth lies in the top ten. The TCR originated in a male donor with early-stage non-small cell lung cancer. This chain joins TRBV2 and TRBJ2-5; TRBD1 might be the D (6 bases). The sample in question was lung tumor tissue, obtained at surgery. The CDR3 region is CASSADRSQETQYF. CDR3 nucleotide sequence: TGTGCCAGCAGTGCTGACAGGAGCCAAGAGACCCAGTACTTC.